This T cell receptor (beta chain) appears in the sequencing data of a study of cytomegalovirus exposure and HLA in healthy donors (dated 2017 in TCRdb). Background for the entire study: In an earlier analysis of 587 of the donors, around 290 Gb of sequence data and 117 million unique TCR beta sequences from some 170 million T cells were reported. Approximately 300 gigabases of sequencing data and tens of millions of unique TCR sequences made up an early release that covered nearly 650 HLA-typed donors. Among the roughly 390 genotyped donors, approximately 77% belonged to the genetic ancestry cluster associated with self-reported Caucasian donors. The study aimed to test whether signatures of past pathogen exposure could be identified by cataloging public T cell receptors. The study used immunosequencing to profile the T cell repertoires of under 700 subjects and linked those repertoires to cytomegalovirus serostatus. A separate validation cohort of roughly 120 different subjects was used in addition to the roughly 640-subject first cohort. The study combined high-throughput TCR immunosequencing, statistical association of individual TCRs with disease status, and machine learning to predict cytomegalovirus infection status. A later analysis re-analyzed previously published TCR beta repertoires from about 730 donors and added high-resolution HLA genotyping to study TCR occurrence patterns. Rather than using new phenotypic data, the later analysis identified candidate immune exposures from TCR beta sequences and from how often those sequences occurred across donors. In an earlier analysis of a few hundred of the donors, high-throughput TCR beta sequencing was used to judge whether each TCR beta V gene segment behaved as functional or pseudogenic. Alongside the repertoire data, information on donor age, sex, ethnicity and CMV serostatus was compiled. A later genetic analysis used genome-wide SNP genotypes for about 60% of the 666 donors, treating that subset as a discovery cohort. Every discovery cohort repertoire had been produced on one sequencing platform. Class I and class II HLA loci were covered by the typing at four-digit resolution. Typing coverage varied by locus: about 620-630 donors for A, B, C, DRB1 and DQB1; roughly 560 for DQA1; some 610 for DPA1; about 450 for DPB1. A handful of DR-DQ haplotypes were treated as single units for association and clustering because of strong linkage in the cohort. On average, around 240,000 unique TCR beta nucleotide sequences were sequenced per donor among a few hundred genotyped donors of the cohort, with around 19% of those sequences being non-productive.

From cysteine to phenylalanine, the CDR3 is 15 amino acids long. Only CDR3 DNA is held: 45 bases, read in frame from base 1. V ends up 5 bases short and J 6 bases short, with an unmatched junction base count of 13. For CDR1 and CDR2, the germline V gene (reference sequence) lists LNHNV and YYDKDF. Broad study findings and their caveats: In a later genetic analysis, a missense DCLRE1C variant was associated with V-gene and J-gene trimming of TCR beta chains, and the association was replicated in an independent cohort. Correlated functional status among segregating V segments might be attributable to linkage disequilibrium, but an unknown experimental factor could not be ruled out. The 87-base-pair reads could not distinguish some IMGT-functional V segments, including TRBV6-2 and TRBV6-3, so those segments were excluded. At a false discovery rate of 0.05, a later analysis linked around 15,000 TCR beta sequences to specific HLA alleles. In a later analysis, HLA-associated TCR beta chains were found to be more clonally expanded and to have lower generation probabilities than equally common non-associated chains. In both the original and validation cohorts, the classifier was reported to diagnose cytomegalovirus status with high specificity and sensitivity. Strong co-occurrence of HLA alleles, especially DR and DQ, made assigning TCR associations to individual alleles difficult. In vitro tests confirmed that a few of the cytomegalovirus-associated TCR beta chains recognize cytomegalovirus antigens. The sequencing pipeline was judged likely to have produced a cluster of highly shared sequence variants as a technical artifact. Immune exposure information for the cohort was limited to CMV serostatus. While some public TCRs were present in many individuals, most TCR sequences turned up only very rarely across donors. The cohort was sequenced for TCR beta chains only, and without alpha or paired-chain data the features that could be detected were limited. In an earlier analysis of some 540 of the donors, most TCR beta V segments appeared in productive rearrangements about 87% or about 30% of the time, broadly matching IMGT annotations. A later analysis reported that several top co-occurrence clusters appeared linked to parvovirus B19, influenza, CMV and Epstein-Barr virus. The authors suggested that the approach could potentially be extended to other disease states and immunological phenotypes. A further reported finding was that TCR beta sequences accurately predicted the HLA-A and HLA-B alleles for most subjects in the first cohort. A later genetic analysis reported fewer N-insertions in productive TCRs among donors in an Asian-associated ancestry cluster than the roughly 700-donor mean. Because HLA typing was unavailable for some donors at each locus, only the typed subset was used in association tests. In a later analysis, the rate of TCR association differed among HLA loci, with DRB1 alleles having the most associated TCRs and HLA-C alleles having the fewest. The presence/absence analyses assumed that sequencing depth was roughly uniform across donors, and that assumption may not be true. The study listed 164 TCR beta chains as associated with cytomegalovirus. A later analysis found that most CMV-associated TCR beta chains appeared HLA-restricted, with HLA associations seemingly driven largely by CMV exposure. The earlier analysis of about 600 of the donors excluded 15 to 20 rarely observed V segments, including chromosome 9 orphons, because counts were too low.

In total, 500 to 700 healthy bone marrow donors made up the cohort. At the time of sampling, all cohort members were nominally healthy, though unrecorded immune exposures were likely present. The donor was CMV seronegative and belonged to the group of 350 or so seronegative cohort members. A peripheral blood sample was provided by each donor, and peripheral blood mononuclear cells were used for TCR beta sequencing. Genomic DNA was extracted from the blood cell samples with the Qiagen DNeasy Blood Extraction Kit. For this clone: Its antigen specificity is not known.

The library was prepared using the immunoSEQ multiplex PCR assay. A mixture of 60 forward primers for TCR Vbeta segments and 13 reverse primers for TCR Jbeta segments was used in the multiplex PCR. The CDR3 region of rearranged TCR beta genes was amplified from genomic DNA by a multiplex PCR assay. The amplified TCR beta libraries were sequenced on the Illumina HiSeq System as 87-base-pair reads. Under the source paper's analysis protocol: Across the 670 or so repertoires, a later analysis counted roughly 84 million unique TCR beta chains, around 11 million of which were shared by at least two donors. To remove PCR and sequencing errors, raw reads were error-corrected and collapsed into unique sequences using a nearest-neighbor algorithm that merged closely related sequences. CDR3 sequences were aligned to IMGT reference sequences to assign V, D and J gene segments. For a sequence to be retained, a match of at least six nucleotides was required to both a V gene segment and a J gene segment. A rearrangement counted as productive if the CDR3 had no stop codons and remained in frame with V and J, and every other rearrangement counted as non-productive. Following IMGT convention, CDR3 was defined as the stretch from the second conserved V-encoded cysteine up to the conserved J-encoded phenylalanine. In an earlier analysis of approximately 590 of the donors, sequences lacking an unambiguous match to a single V gene segment were excluded. In an earlier analysis of 500 to 750 of the donors, V segments were called functional above 56.7% productive rearrangements and were called segregating when the between-donor standard deviation exceeded 5%. To diagnose cytomegalovirus status from the catalog of TCR beta chain sequences, a statistical classification framework was built. V and J gene assignment, in a later analysis, came from comparing TCR nucleotide sequences with IMGT/GENE-DB human TR gene sequences. Using the TCRdist pipeline, a later analysis assigned CDR3 sequences along with most-parsimonious VDJ recombination scenarios. In a later analysis, every TCR beta chain was defined by the combination of its CDR3 amino acid sequence and its V-gene family, and reads without a unique V-gene family were dropped. In a later analysis, around 600 highly shared, low-generation-probability nucleotide sequences were removed to address suspected cross-contamination and a sequencing artifact. In a later analysis, a clonal expansion index for each public chain was calculated from normalized within-repertoire ranks of inferred template counts. A later analysis computed generation probabilities with a VDJ recombination model fitted to out-of-frame rearrangements, and checked the results against IGoR. In a later analysis, TCR-TCR, TCR-HLA and TCR-CMV co-occurrence was scored with hypergeometric tests, and a repertoire-size bias correction was applied to TCR pairs. To estimate false discovery rates, a later analysis permuted the HLA or CMV assignments 20 times. In a later analysis, co-occurring TCRs were grouped using DBSCAN, and TCRdist sequence similarity was added for clustering within HLA-allele-positive subsets. Co-occurrence clustering excluded repertoires with fewer than 30,000 or more than 120,000 public chains, plus five with anomalous nucleotide sharing. As stored in TCRdb, this immuneACCESS dataset retains in-frame rearrangements with V and J assigned. A fraction of the clones does not appear; measured against another copy, unresolved V genes explain less than half of the discrepancy, and the remainder lacks a known reason. D and trimming were read from the DNA, whereas the V and J calls and clone size are those reported in that table. In this sample's table one finds approximately 180,000 clones. The ten largest clonotypes hold about 6.5% of the sample.

The sample consisted of PBMCs. The clonotype comes from a man in his thirties or forties in good health and CMV-seronegative. The rearrangement combines TRBV15 with TRBJ2-7, with 7 central nucleotides matching TRBD1. The base sequence is TGTGCCACCAGCGGAAACAGGGGAAGGTTTTCCGAGCAGTACTTC. This encodes CATSGNRGRFSEQYF.